Here is one T cell receptor beta chain with its context. Its target is not known. The source of the sample is a study of shared clonotypes between healthy human individuals. Study-level points and caveats: Clonotype sharing among donors likely depends on sequencing depth.

The assay ran at deep level. The method was immunoSEQ multiplex PCR; TCRdb's version includes in-frame clones alone and lacks a portion of them. The table has under 600,000 clones, 95% to 96% seen once. Participating donors were healthy, HIV-negative adults free of recent acute infections or vaccinations. Per germline, CDR1 SGHAT and CDR2 FQNNGV. The CDR3 sequence is 16 residues long. V was pared by 1 base and J by 4 bases, with 15 bases between. This chain joins TRBV11-2 and TRBJ2-3; no clear D gene. Sequenced: naive CD4+ T cells sorted from blood. Subset meaning: CD45RA+ positively selected. This receptor was taken from a woman aged 30 to 39 in good health. As DNA, the CDR3 is TGTGCCAGCAGCTTAGGTTCCGTGGCGGTCGCAGATACGCAGTATTTT. Its translation: CASSLGSVAVADTQYF.